The T cell receptor (beta chain) described here comes from a study of blood T cell repertoires in COVID-19. Authors' data handling: Using reference gene primer amplification, nucleated cell counts were estimated. The assay was immunoSEQ multiplex PCR, and TCRdb's table has in-frame clones only and misses some. The V and J calls and the clone size are those of that table, but D and trimming were determined from the DNA. The table shows some 250,000 clones, with 80% to 85% occurring only once. The CDR3 runs to 15 residues. Trimming removed 6 bases from V and 0 bases from J; junction bases left unmatched: 7. Germline loops: CDR1 LNHDA, CDR2 SQIVND (reference sequence).

The V call is TRBV19, the J call TRBJ1-2; 7 nucleotides line up with TRBD1. Material for sequencing was peripheral blood. This TCR was sampled from a man between 60 and 75 years old with acute or convalescent COVID-19. CDR3 DNA: TGTGCCAGTAGCTCTTTGGACAGGTCTAACTATGGCTACACCTTC. It codes for CASSSLDRSNYGYTF.